The 29 T cell receptor beta chains given below trace back to one sample, sequenced in a study of spatial heterogeneity in lung cancer (dated by TCRdb to the late 2010s). Libraries were built with 5' RACE. Sequencing instrument: NextSeq 500. TCRdb's own reprocessing of the public reads used fastp at Q25 and MiXCR and kept productive beta chains. Every distinct CDR3 protein forms one entry, paired with its most common genes and DNA. This sample has about 8,100 distinct CDR3 sequences in its table, and roughly an eighth of those were observed once. The ten largest account for roughly 9.6% of the sample. For these receptors, no antigen is known. Overall study results and their limits: The number of expanded intratumoral alpha and beta TCRs correlated with the tumor nonsynonymous mutation count.

Read against the paper, the sample's time point label means: sample taken at primary tumor resection. The sample consisted of lung tumor tissue, taken at surgery. Receptors were obtained from a male donor with early-stage non-small cell lung cancer.

This clonotype rates as medium-sized. Since the library was made to target alpha chains, this beta chain is a stray read and its abundance is not meaningful. V gene TRBV10-3 combines with J gene TRBJ2-3, with 13 bases identical to TRBD2. This CDR3 is 14 amino acids long. The junction had 8 bases not matched to a gene; V was cut back by 11 bases and J by 6 bases. Germline V gene lookup returns CDR1 ENHRY and CDR2 SYGVKD. CDR3 in DNA: TGTGCCGCGGGACTAGCGGGGCGGAGGGATACGCAGTATTTT. Translated: CAAGLAGRRDTQYF.

On this clonotype itself: This beta chain turned up in a library designed for alpha chains; as an off-target read, its abundance says little. The chain carries TRBV29-1 and TRBJ2-6; D possibly uses TRBD1 or TRBD2 (5 bases each). Deletions cut 5 bases from V and 4 bases from J, with 12 bases between. This CDR3 is 14 amino acids long. From germline, CDR1 is SQVTM and CDR2 ANQGSEA. The CDR3 loop is CSVYSGTGANVLTF. For the CDR3, the DNA is TGCAGCGTTTACTCTGGGACCGGGGCCAACGTCCTGACTTTC.

In the case of this clonotype: This beta chain appears as a stray read in a library generated for alpha chains; its size is not informative. This sequence joins TRBV4-3 and TRBJ1-4, with D uncertain. CDR1 is LGHNA and CDR2 is YSLEER in the germline V gene. V lost 0 bases and J 7 bases, leaving 9 bases between the germline ends. The CDR3 contains 14 residues. CDR3 sequence: CASSQEVAVEKLFF. CDR3 coding DNA: TGCGCCAGCAGCCAAGAGGTCGCGGTTGAAAAACTGTTTTTT.

This clonotype was counted at least ten times. The library was prepared for alpha chains; this beta chain is a stray read, so its frequency means little. This chain uses TRBV7-2 with TRBJ2-1; 8 bases map to TRBD1. CDR3 length: 19 residues. Germline CDR1 reads SGHTA; CDR2 reads FQGNSA. After removal of 2 bases from V and 6 bases from J, the junction contained 18 bases not matched to a gene. The CDR3 nucleotides are TGTGCCAGCAGCTTACTGTGGTTTGGCGGGACAGGCAAAACCAATGAGCAGTTCTTC. Amino acid sequence: CASSLLWFGGTGKTNEQFF.

This clonotype was recorded at least ten times. This beta chain is a stray read from a library made for alpha chains; its abundance is not meaningful. This chain links TRBV12-5 with TRBJ1-1; no reliable D call. The CDR3 is 13 residues long. V was clipped by 2 bases and J by 2 bases, with 6 bases between them. CDR1 is LGHNT, CDR2 FRNRAP, per germline. The CDR3 loop reads CASGLTENTEAFF. CDR3 coding DNA: TGTGCTAGTGGTTTGACAGAAAACACTGAAGCTTTCTTT. Looking up the rest from reference TRBV12-5 and TRBJ1-1 gives the full variable domain: DARVTQTPRHKVTEMGQEVTMRCQPILGHNTVFWYRQTMMQGLELLAYFRNRAPLDDSGMPKDRFSAEMPDATLATLKIQPSEPRDSAVYFCASGLTENTEAFFGQGTRLTVV.

This clonotype is medium-sized within its sample. This beta chain was picked up by a library intended for alpha chains and is off target, so its count carries little meaning. The chain recombines TRBV20-1 with TRBJ2-7; the D is unclear. This CDR3 is built from 13 residues. CDR1 is DFQATT and CDR2 is SNEGSKA in the germline V gene (reference sequence). Trimming removed 0 bases from V and 2 bases from J, with 8 bases in between. The DNA of the CDR3 is TGCAGTGCTAGAGAGGCGACAACCTACGAGCAGTACTTC. This gives the protein CSAREATTYEQYF.

This clonotype was counted at least ten times. A library prepared for alpha chains yielded this beta chain as an off-target read; its size is of little meaning. The chain carries TRBV6-2 or TRBV6-3 and TRBJ1-5, with TRBD1 matching over 8 bases. Germline V gene sequence: CDR1 MNHEY, CDR2 SVGEGT. Trimming removed 5 bases from V and 1 base from J; junction bases left unmatched: 10. The CDR3 covers 17 residues. The CDR3 spells CASSAPGTGRSNQPQHF. CDR3 nucleotides: TGTGCCAGCAGTGCGCCCGGGACAGGCCGAAGCAATCAGCCCCAGCATTTT.

A note on this clonotype: This beta chain was picked up by a library intended for alpha chains and is off target, so its count carries little meaning. The genes are TRBV2 and TRBJ2-5, with D unresolved. Looked up from germline, CDR1 is SNHLY and CDR2 is FYNNEI. V lost 5 bases to trimming and J lost 5 bases, with 6 bases between them. This CDR3 has 11 amino acids. The CDR3 sequence is CASSSVETQYF. CDR3 nucleotides: TGTGCCAGCAGTTCGGTCGAGACCCAGTACTTC.

A remark on this clonotype: Little can be read into the size of this beta chain, an off-target read in a library designed for alpha chains. V and J are TRBV11-1 and TRBJ2-5; the D gene is possibly TRBD2 (5 bases). The CDR3 is 15 amino acids. CDR1 is SGHAT and CDR2 is FQDESV in the germline V gene (reference sequence). Trimming took 8 bases from V and 2 from J, leaving 18 bases between them. CDR3 sequence reads: CASGRLAGSQETQYF. The CDR3 DNA reads TGTGCCAGCGGAAGGCTGGCGGGCTCACAAGAGACCCAGTACTTC.

For this clonotype: This beta chain slipped into a library made for alpha chains as a stray read, so its size is not meaningful. The chain uses TRBV7-9 and TRBJ2-1, with TRBD2 identical over 8 bases. CDR3 length: 13 residues. Germline CDR1 and CDR2: SEHNR and FQNEAQ (reference sequence). The V gene end was trimmed by 1 base and the J gene end by 9 bases; junction bases not matched to a gene: 2. CDR3 sequence: CASSLVAGSEQFF. In DNA form, the CDR3 reads TGTGCCAGCAGCTTAGTAGCGGGGAGTGAGCAGTTCTTC.

For this clonotype: This beta chain slipped into a library made for alpha chains as a stray read, so its size is not meaningful. The rearrangement joins TRBV7-2 to TRBJ2-2; 14 nucleotides line up with TRBD2. V lost 7 bases, J lost 6 bases, and 7 bases stayed unmatched. The CDR3 runs 16 residues. CDR1 is SGHTA, CDR2 FQGNSA, per germline. In DNA, the CDR3 is TGTGCCAGCACTCTAGTGGGACTAGCGGGAGCCGGGGAGCTGTTTTTT. Encoded protein: CASTLVGLAGAGELFF. Filled out from reference TRBV7-2 and TRBJ2-2, the complete variable domain reads GAGVSQSPSNKVTEKGKDVELRCDPISGHTALYWYRQSLGQGLEFLIYFQGNSAPDKSGLPSDRFSAERTGGSVSTLTIQRTQQEDSAVYLCASTLVGLAGAGELFFGEGSRLTVL.

By sample share, this clonotype is medium-sized (0.01 to 0.1%). Being off target in a library aimed at alpha chains, this beta chain has a size of little meaning. In DNA form, the CDR3 reads TGTGCCAGCAGTGTTAACAATATTATGGCTTTCTTT. Translation: CASSVNNIMAFF. The chain links TRBV2 to TRBJ1-1, with unresolved D. V shed 4 bases and J shed 11 bases, with 14 bases lying between them. CDR3 size: 12 residues. Germline CDR1 reads SNHLY; CDR2 reads FYNNEI.

With respect to this clonotype: It is unclear where the CDR3 begins or ends on the DNA, so no DNA is shown, and the CDR3 is as TCRdb lists it. This beta chain was picked up by a library intended for alpha chains and is off target, so its count carries little meaning. The J gene is TRBJ1-2, the V gene TRBV5-5; the D call TRBD1 from the table was never checked on the DNA. Per germline, CDR1 SGHKS and CDR2 YYEKEE (reference sequence). Ends included, the CDR3 has 20 residues. This chain's CDR3 is CASSFYICSAHAGGAYGYTF.

Points on this clonotype: This beta chain lies outside the target of a library built for alpha chains; its clone size means little. This CDR3 reads CASSYWLGGHSPLHF. The CDR3 DNA reads as TGTGCCAGCAGTTACTGGCTGGGGGGGCATTCACCCCTCCACTTT. V is TRBV6-5 and J is TRBJ1-6; TRBD1 might be the D (6 bases). Trimming took off 1 base at V and 8 bases at J, with 12 bases between the two ends. In germline, CDR1 is MNHEY, CDR2 SVGAGI. CDR3 length: 15 amino acids.

This clonotype was seen repeatedly, ten times or more. This beta chain appears as a stray read in a library generated for alpha chains; its size is not informative. V and J are TRBV25-1 and TRBJ2-7; maybe TRBD1 (6 bases). The CDR3 has 13 residues. From germline, CDR1 is MGHDK and CDR2 SYGVNS. V gave up 4 bases and J gave up 4 bases, with 11 bases separating them. The CDR3 sequence: CASSVGAKYEQYF. The CDR3 DNA is TGTGCCAGCAGTGTGGGGGCAAAATACGAGCAGTACTTC.

This clonotype was seen repeatedly, ten times or more. This beta chain appears as a stray read in a library generated for alpha chains; its size is not informative. The chain combines TRBV7-9 with TRBJ2-1, with TRBD1 as a possible D gene (7 bases). CDR3 size: 17 residues. V shed 4 bases and J shed 7 bases, with 23 bases lying between them. The V gene's germline CDR1 is SEHNR and CDR2 FQNEAQ (reference sequence). The CDR3 bases are TGTGCCAGCAGCTCTATCGTGGCACCCAGGGGGGTTAATGAGCAGTTCTTC. Amino acid sequence: CASSSIVAPRGVNEQFF.

About this clonotype itself: In a library made to pick up alpha chains, this beta chain is a stray read with a size that means little. The V gene is TRBV5-1, the J gene TRBJ2-1, with a tentative D call TRBD2 (5 bases). The V gene's germline CDR1 is SGHRS and CDR2 YFSETQ. Deletions cut 4 bases from V and 9 bases from J, with 11 bases between. The CDR3 sequence is 12 residues long. CDR3 coding DNA: TGCGCCAGCAGCCCCTACGAGGGTGAGCAGTTCTTC. Translated, it gives CASSPYEGEQFF.

This clonotype rates as medium-sized. Found in a library prepared for alpha chains, this beta chain is an off-target read, and its abundance has little meaning. The chain employs TRBV7-9 and TRBJ2-5, with no clear D. Germline CDR1 SEHNR, CDR2 FQNEAQ (reference sequence). Trimming took 0 bases from V and 0 from J, leaving 5 bases between them. The CDR3 loop spans 14 amino acids. CDR3 protein: CASSLAPDQETQYF. CDR3 nucleotides: TGTGCCAGCAGCTTAGCGCCGGACCAAGAGACCCAGTACTTC.

For this clonotype: With the library built for alpha chains, this beta chain is off target and its frequency is not meaningful. The chain is built from TRBV29-1 and TRBJ2-5; no clear D. The germline V gene encodes CDR1 SQVTM and CDR2 ANQGSEA. CDR3 length: 13 amino acids. V lost 2 bases to trimming and J lost 1 base, with 8 bases between them. The CDR3 DNA reads TGCAGCGTTGAACGGCACCTCCAAGAGACCCAGTACTTC. This sequence encodes CSVERHLQETQYF.

Many counts were recorded for this clonotype. The junction departs from germline at one end; a sequencing error may be responsible. This beta chain was picked up by a library intended for alpha chains and is off target, so its count carries little meaning. The chain uses TRBV20-1 and TRBJ2-4; TRBD1 matches at 10 bases. This CDR3 spans 13 amino acids. CDR1 is DFQATT, CDR2 SNEGSKA, per germline (reference sequence). DNA of the CDR3: TGCAGTGCTGGAGACAGGGGGCTCGCGATTCAGTACTTC. It is translated as CSAGDRGLAIQYF.

This clonotype was detected many times. As an off-target read in a library built for alpha chains, this beta chain has a frequency of little significance. The chain employs TRBV20-1 and TRBJ1-2, with D unresolved. The CDR3 has 15 amino acids. Trimming shortened V by 4 bases and J by 0 bases, and 15 bases separated the two germline ends. Germline assignment: CDR1 DFQATT and CDR2 SNEGSKA (reference sequence). The CDR3 sequence: CSATGPLSANYGYTF. The DNA for the CDR3 is TGCAGTGCTACTGGCCCTCTTTCAGCTAACTATGGCTACACCTTC.

This clonotype is deemed medium-sized (0.01 to 0.1%). A library prepared for alpha chains yielded this beta chain as an off-target read; its size is of little meaning. The genes are TRBV9 and TRBJ1-6; D unresolved. From germline, CDR1 is SGDLS and CDR2 YYNGEE. Trimming took off 3 bases at V and 11 bases at J, with 3 bases between the two ends. CDR3 length: 10 amino acids. This CDR3 is CASSGTPLHF. CDR3 DNA sequence: TGTGCCAGCAGCGGTACACCCCTCCACTTT.

This clonotype occurred many times. This beta chain is a stray sequence in a library constructed for alpha chains; its clone size is not meaningful. The genes are TRBV20-1 and TRBJ2-7, with 10 bases lining up with TRBD2. Germline V CDR1 and CDR2: DFQATT, SNEGSKA (reference sequence). The CDR3 covers 17 residues. With 5 bases clipped from V and 3 bases from J, the junction kept 16 bases outside the gene matches. CDR3: CSAPQLRPGLASYEQYF. In nucleotides, the CDR3 is TGCAGTGCTCCTCAACTAAGACCGGGACTAGCGAGCTACGAGCAGTACTTC.

This clonotype is medium-sized (0.01 to 0.1%) within its sample. This beta chain is a stray read from a library made for alpha chains; its abundance is not meaningful. The genes are TRBV12-3 or TRBV12-4 and TRBJ2-1, with 7 nucleotides matching TRBD1. V lost 7 bases to trimming and J lost 4 bases; unmatched junction nucleotides: 7. CDR3 size: 14 residues. CDR3 sequence reads: CASTGGRSYNEQFF. The CDR3 DNA is TGTGCCAGCACAGGGGGTAGGTCTTACAATGAGCAGTTCTTC.

This clonotype occurred many times. Because the library targeted alpha chains, this beta chain is an off-target read whose size means little. The chain carries TRBV12-5 and TRBJ1-3; D is ambiguous. Per germline, CDR1 LGHNT and CDR2 FRNRAP. The CDR3 is 15 residues long. The V and J ends lost 5 bases and 0 bases respectively, with 11 bases between them. DNA for the CDR3: TGTGCTAGTGGTGCAGAGGGTTTCTCTGGAAACACCATATATTTT. It encodes CASGAEGFSGNTIYF.

In its sample, this clonotype was seen many times. The library was prepared for alpha chains; this beta chain is a stray read, so its frequency means little. The chain uses TRBV20-1 and TRBJ2-7; 8 bases agree with TRBD2. Germline assignment: CDR1 DFQATT and CDR2 SNEGSKA (reference sequence). CDR3 length equals 13 residues. V trimming: 5 bases; J trimming: 1 base; junction bases outside the gene matches: 4. Here the CDR3 reads CSAPRLASYEQYF. The CDR3 DNA is TGCAGTGCTCCTCGACTAGCGTCCTACGAGCAGTACTTC.

Concerning this clonotype: Because the library targeted alpha chains, this beta chain is an off-target read whose size means little. V and J are TRBV5-1 and TRBJ1-2, with D perhaps TRBD1 (5 bases). Deletions cut 3 bases from V and 6 bases from J, with 18 bases between. Germline V lookup: CDR1 SGHRS, CDR2 YFSETQ. The CDR3 totals 15 residues. This CDR3 reads CASSSYERGRDGYTF. CDR3 bases: TGCGCCAGCAGCTCCTACGAAAGGGGAAGGGATGGCTACACCTTC.

In this sample, this clonotype turned up many times. The size of this beta chain means little, since it is a stray read in a library made for alpha chains. This sequence joins TRBV7-8 and TRBJ2-6, with no clear D. This CDR3 is built from 16 residues. CDR1 is SGHVS and CDR2 is FQNEAQ in the germline V gene. V lost 3 bases and J lost 2, with 11 bases in between. CDR3 protein: CASSFGLAAGANVLTF. For the CDR3, the DNA is TGTGCCAGCAGCTTTGGTTTAGCAGCTGGGGCCAACGTCCTGACTTTC.

In its sample, this clonotype was seen many times. This beta chain slipped into a library made for alpha chains as a stray read, so its size is not meaningful. The genes are TRBV5-1 and TRBJ2-2; 13 nucleotides align to TRBD2. The CDR3 contains 16 residues. Trimming took 2 bases from V and 6 from J; bases not matched to a gene: 4. In germline, CDR1 is SGHRS, CDR2 YFSETQ. The CDR3 loop is CASSLGLAGAAGELFF. As DNA, the CDR3 is TGCGCCAGCAGCTTAGGACTAGCGGGAGCGGCCGGGGAGCTGTTTTTT. The full variable domain, with the rest looked up from reference TRBV5-1 and TRBJ2-2, is KAGVTQTPRYLIKTRGQQVTLSCSPISGHRSVSWYQQTPGQGLQFLFEYFSETQRNKGNFPGRFSGRQFSNSRSEMNVSTLELGDSALYLCASSLGLAGAAGELFFGEGSRLTVL.